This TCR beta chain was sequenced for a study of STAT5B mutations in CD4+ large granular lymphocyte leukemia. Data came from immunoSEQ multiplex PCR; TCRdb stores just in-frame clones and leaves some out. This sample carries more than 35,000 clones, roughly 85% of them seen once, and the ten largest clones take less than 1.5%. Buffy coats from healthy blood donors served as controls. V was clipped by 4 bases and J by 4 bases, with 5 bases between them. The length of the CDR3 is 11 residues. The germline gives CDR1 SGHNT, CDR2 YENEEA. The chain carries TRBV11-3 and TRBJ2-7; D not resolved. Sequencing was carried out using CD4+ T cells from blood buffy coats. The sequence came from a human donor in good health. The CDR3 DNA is TGTGCCAGCAGCTCTGAGTACGAGCAGTACTTC. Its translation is CASSSEYEQYF.